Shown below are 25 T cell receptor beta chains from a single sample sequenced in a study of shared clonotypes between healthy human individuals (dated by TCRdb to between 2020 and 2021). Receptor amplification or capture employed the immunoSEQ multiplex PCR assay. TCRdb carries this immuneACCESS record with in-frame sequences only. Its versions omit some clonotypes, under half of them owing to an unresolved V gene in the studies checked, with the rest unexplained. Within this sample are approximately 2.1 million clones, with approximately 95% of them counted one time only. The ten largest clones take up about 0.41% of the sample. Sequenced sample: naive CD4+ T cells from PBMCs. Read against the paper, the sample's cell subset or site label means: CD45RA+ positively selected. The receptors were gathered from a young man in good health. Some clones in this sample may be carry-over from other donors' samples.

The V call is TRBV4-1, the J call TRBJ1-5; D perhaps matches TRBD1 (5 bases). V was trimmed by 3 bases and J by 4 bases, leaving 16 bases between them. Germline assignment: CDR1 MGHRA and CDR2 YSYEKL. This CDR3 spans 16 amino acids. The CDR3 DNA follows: TGCGCCAGCAGCCAGTGGACGGGGCGAGTAAATCAGCCCCAGCATTTT. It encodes CASSQWTGRVNQPQHF.

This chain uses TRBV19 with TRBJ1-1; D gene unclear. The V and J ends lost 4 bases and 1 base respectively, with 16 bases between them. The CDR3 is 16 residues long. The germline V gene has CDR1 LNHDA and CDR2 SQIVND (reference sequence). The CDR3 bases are TGTGCCAGTAGTAGAGGTTCGGCCTTCGGGAACACTGAAGCTTTCTTT. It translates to CASSRGSAFGNTEAFF.

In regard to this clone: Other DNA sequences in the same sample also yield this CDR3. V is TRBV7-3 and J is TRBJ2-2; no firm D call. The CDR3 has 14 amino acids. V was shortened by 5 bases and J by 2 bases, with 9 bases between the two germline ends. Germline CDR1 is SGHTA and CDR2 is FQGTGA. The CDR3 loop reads CASSNTANTGELFF. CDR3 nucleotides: TGTGCCAGCAGCAATACAGCTAACACCGGGGAGCTGTTTTTT.

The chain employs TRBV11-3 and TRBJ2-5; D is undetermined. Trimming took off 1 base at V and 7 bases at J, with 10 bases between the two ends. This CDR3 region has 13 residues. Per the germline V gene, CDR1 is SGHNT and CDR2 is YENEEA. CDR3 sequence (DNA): TGTGCCAGCAGCTTAGGTTCTAAGGGGACCCAGTACTTC. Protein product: CASSLGSKGTQYF.

This CDR3 is CASSPILGGGPYNEQFF. The CDR3, as DNA: TGTGCCAGCAGCCCAATATTAGGGGGAGGGCCCTACAATGAGCAGTTCTTC. V gene TRBV5-4 combines with J gene TRBJ2-1; D is perhaps TRBD2 (7 bases). This CDR3 region has 17 residues. The germline V gene has CDR1 SGHNT and CDR2 YYREEE (reference sequence). Trimming cost V 4 bases and J 2 bases, with 19 bases left between them. The variable domain in full, completed from reference TRBV5-4 and TRBJ2-1, reads ETGVTQSPTHLIKTRGQQVTLRCSSQSGHNTVSWYQQALGQGPQFIFQYYREEENGRGNFPPRFSGLQFPNYSSELNVNALELDDSALYLCASSPILGGGPYNEQFFGPGTRLTVL.

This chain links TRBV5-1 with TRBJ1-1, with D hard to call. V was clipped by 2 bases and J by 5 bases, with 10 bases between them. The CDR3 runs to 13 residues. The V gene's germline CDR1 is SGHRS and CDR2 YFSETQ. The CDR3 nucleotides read TGCGCCAGCAGCTTCGATCCGGGGACTGAAGCTTTCTTT. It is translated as CASSFDPGTEAFF.

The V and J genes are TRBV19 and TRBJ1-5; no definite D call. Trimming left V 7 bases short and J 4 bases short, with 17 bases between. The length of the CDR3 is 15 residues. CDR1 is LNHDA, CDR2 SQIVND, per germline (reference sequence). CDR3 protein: CASNTRDGWNQPQHF. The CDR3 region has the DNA TGTGCCAGTAACACCCGAGACGGATGGAATCAGCCCCAGCATTTT.

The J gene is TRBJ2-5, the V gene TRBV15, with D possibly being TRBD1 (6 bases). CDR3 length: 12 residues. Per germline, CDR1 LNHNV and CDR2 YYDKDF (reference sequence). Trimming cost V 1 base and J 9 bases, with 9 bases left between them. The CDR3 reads CATSRVRQAQYF. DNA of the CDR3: TGTGCCACCAGCAGAGTGAGACAGGCCCAGTACTTC.

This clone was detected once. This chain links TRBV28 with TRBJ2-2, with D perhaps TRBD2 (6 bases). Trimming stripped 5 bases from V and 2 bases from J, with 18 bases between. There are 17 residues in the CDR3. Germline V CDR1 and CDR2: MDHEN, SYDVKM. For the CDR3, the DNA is TGTGCCAGCAGTCCCACCGTCGGACTACTAAACACCGGGGAGCTGTTTTTT. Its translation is CASSPTVGLLNTGELFF.

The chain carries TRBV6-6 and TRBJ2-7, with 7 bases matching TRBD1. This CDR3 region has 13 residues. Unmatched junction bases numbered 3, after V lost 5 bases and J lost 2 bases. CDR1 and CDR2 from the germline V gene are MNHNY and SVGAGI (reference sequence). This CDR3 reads CASSTGTAYEQYF. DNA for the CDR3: TGTGCCAGCAGTACCGGGACAGCCTACGAGCAGTACTTC.

CDR3 DNA sequence: TGTGCCAGTAGTATGCTAGCGGGGGAAGAGACCCAGTACTTC. It encodes CASSMLAGEETQYF. This chain uses TRBV19 with TRBJ2-5, with TRBD2 matching over 10 bases. Germline trimming cut 3 bases from V and 3 bases from J; bases unmatched to any gene: 1. CDR3 size: 14 residues. Germline CDR1 is LNHDA and CDR2 is SQIVND (reference sequence).

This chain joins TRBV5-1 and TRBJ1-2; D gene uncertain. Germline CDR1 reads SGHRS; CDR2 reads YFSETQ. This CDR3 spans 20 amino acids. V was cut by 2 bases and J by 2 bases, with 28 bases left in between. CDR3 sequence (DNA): TGCGCCAGCAGCTTTCTGGCAGAACCTCCGCCTGCTAGATGGAACTATGGCTACACCTTC. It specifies CASSFLAEPPPARWNYGYTF.

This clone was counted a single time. In DNA, the CDR3 is TGTGCCATCAGTGCCATTAAGGAACAGTCTCTACCCTACACCTTC. It specifies CAISAIKEQSLPYTF. The V gene is TRBV10-3, the J gene TRBJ1-2; D is unresolved. The CDR3 has 15 residues. V lost 4 bases, J lost 10 bases, and 22 bases lay in between. The germline V gene has CDR1 ENHRY and CDR2 SYGVKD.

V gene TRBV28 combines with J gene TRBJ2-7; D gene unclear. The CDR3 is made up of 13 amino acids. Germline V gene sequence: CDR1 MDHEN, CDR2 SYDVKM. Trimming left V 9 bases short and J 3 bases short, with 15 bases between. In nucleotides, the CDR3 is TGTGCCAGTACGTCACACCCTCGCTACGAGCAGTACTTC. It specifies CASTSHPRYEQYF.

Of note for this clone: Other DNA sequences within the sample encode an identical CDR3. As DNA, the CDR3 is TGCGCCAGCAGCTTGCTTGTGGGGTCCGGAGATGGCTACACCTTC. This sequence encodes CASSLLVGSGDGYTF. This chain connects TRBV5-1 to TRBJ1-2; no reliable D call. The V end was cut by 1 base, the J end by 6 bases, with 16 bases between. CDR3 length equals 15 residues. Per the germline V gene, CDR1 is SGHRS and CDR2 is YFSETQ.

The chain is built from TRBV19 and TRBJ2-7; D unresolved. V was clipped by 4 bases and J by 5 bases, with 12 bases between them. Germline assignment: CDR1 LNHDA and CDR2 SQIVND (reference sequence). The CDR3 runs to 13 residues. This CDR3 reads CASSTQAANEQYF. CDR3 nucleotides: TGTGCCAGTAGTACCCAAGCCGCCAACGAGCAGTACTTC.

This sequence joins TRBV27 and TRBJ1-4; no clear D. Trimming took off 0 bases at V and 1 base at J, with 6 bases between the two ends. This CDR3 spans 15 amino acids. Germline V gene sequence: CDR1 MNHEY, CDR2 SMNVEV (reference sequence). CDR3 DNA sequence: TGTGCCAGCAGTTTATCTACAGAAACTAATGAAAAACTGTTTTTT. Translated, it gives CASSLSTETNEKLFF.

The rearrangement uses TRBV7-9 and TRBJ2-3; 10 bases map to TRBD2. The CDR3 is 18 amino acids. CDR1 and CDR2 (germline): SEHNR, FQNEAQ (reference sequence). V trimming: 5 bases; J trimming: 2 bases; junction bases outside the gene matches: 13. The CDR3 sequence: CASSQVGGLARATDTQYF. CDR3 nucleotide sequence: TGTGCCAGCAGCCAGGTTGGGGGACTAGCGCGTGCCACAGATACGCAGTATTTT.

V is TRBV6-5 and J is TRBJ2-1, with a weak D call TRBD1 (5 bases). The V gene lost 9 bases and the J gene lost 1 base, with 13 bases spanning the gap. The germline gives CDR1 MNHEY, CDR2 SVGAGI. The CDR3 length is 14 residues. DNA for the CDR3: TGTGCCAGTCGCCAGGGTCCGTCCTACAATGAGCAGTTCTTC. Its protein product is CASRQGPSYNEQFF.

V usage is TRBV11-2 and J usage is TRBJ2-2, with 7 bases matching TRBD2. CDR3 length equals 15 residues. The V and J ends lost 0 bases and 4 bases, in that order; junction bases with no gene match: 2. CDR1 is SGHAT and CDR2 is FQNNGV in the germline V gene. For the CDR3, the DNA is TGTGCCAGCAGCTTAGATACGGGGGGCACCGGGGAGCTGTTTTTT. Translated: CASSLDTGGTGELFF.

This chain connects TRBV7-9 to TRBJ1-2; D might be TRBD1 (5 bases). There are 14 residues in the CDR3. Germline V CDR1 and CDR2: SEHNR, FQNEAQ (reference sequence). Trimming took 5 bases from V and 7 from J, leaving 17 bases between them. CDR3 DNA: TGTGCCAGCAGCCCCGGGGCGATAGTCTTTGGCTACACCTTC. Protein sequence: CASSPGAIVFGYTF.

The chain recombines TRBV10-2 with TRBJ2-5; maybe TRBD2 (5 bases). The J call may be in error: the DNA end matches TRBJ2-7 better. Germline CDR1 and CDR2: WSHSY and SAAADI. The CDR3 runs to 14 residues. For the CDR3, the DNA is TGCGCCAGCACCGAGACGGGAAGCTCCTACGAGCAGTACTTC. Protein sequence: CASTETGSSYEQYF.

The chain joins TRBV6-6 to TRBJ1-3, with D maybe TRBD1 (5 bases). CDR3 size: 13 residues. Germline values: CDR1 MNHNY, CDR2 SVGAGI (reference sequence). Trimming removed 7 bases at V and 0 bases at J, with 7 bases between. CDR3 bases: TGTGCCAGCACAGGGAACTCTGGAAACACCATATATTTT. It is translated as CASTGNSGNTIYF.

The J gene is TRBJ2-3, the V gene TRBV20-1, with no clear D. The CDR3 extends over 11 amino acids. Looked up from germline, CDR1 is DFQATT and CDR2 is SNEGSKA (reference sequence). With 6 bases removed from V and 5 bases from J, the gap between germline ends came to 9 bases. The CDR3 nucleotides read TGCAGTGCAGGTTTCATAGATACGCAGTATTTT. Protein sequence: CSAGFIDTQYF.

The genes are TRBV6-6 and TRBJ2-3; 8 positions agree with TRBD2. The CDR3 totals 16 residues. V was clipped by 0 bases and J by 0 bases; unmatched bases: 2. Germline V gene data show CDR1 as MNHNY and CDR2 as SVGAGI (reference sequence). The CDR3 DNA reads TGTGCCAGCAGTTACTCACTAGCGGCTAGCACAGATACGCAGTATTTT. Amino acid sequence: CASSYSLAASTDTQYF.